This TCR beta chain is drawn from a study of OX40 agonist ivuxolimab in advanced cancers. General study points: No determination was made of the antigen specificity of the expanded peripheral T cells.

Profiled with immunoSEQ multiplex PCR; TCRdb holds only in-frame clones, not every one. The table shows some 45,000 clones, with just over 85% occurring only once. Trimming left V 0 bases short and J 8 bases short, with 10 bases between. CDR3 length equals 14 residues. Germline CDR1 and CDR2: LGHNA and YSLEER. Turning to this clone: Its antigen is currently unknown.

Material: CD4+ or CD8+ T cells sorted from blood, obtained in a trial of the OX40 agonist ivuxolimab. V and J are TRBV4-3 and TRBJ1-4, with a possible D match to TRBD1 (5 bases). The sequence came from an adult with an advanced solid tumor such as melanoma, head and neck, liver or kidney cancer. CDR3 in amino acids: CASSQDWSGEKLFF. The CDR3 DNA is TGCGCCAGCAGCCAAGATTGGTCAGGGGAAAAACTGTTTTTT.